This T cell receptor beta chain was profiled in a study of T cells in localized non-small cell lung cancer. General observations from the study: Longer survival (overall) was linked to higher T cell density in blood.

V was pared by 4 bases and J by 1 base, with 14 bases of the junction left unmatched. Germline V lookup: CDR1 SGHRS, CDR2 YFSETQ. The CDR3 loop spans 17 amino acids. About this clone itself: Its specificity is not known.

TCRdb's copy holds only in-frame clones and misses some; the assay was immunoSEQ multiplex PCR. The sample shows about 33,000 clones, 85% to 90% of them seen only once. The receptor was isolated from a man between 40 and 70 years old with stage I lung adenocarcinoma. This chain uses TRBV5-1 with TRBJ2-7; 7 bases match TRBD1. This specimen was peripheral blood, taken before any cancer treatment. As DNA, the CDR3 is TGCGCCAGCAGCCTTCGGACTCCGGGACAGAGATCCTACGAGCAGTACTTC. It is translated as CASSLRTPGQRSYEQYF.